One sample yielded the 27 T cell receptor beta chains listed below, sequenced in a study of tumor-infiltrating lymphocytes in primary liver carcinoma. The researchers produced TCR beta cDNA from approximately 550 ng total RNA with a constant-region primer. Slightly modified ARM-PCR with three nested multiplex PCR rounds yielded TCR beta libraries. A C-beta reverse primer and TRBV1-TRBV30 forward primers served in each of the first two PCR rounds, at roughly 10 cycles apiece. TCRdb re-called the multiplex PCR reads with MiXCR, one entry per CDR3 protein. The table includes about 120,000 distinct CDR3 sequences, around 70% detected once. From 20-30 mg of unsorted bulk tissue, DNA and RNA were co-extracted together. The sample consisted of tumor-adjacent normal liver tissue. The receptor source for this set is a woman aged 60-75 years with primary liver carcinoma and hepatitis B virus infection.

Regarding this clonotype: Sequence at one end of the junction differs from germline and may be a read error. The CDR3, as DNA: TGTACCAGCAGTTTAGCGAGGACGTTGAGGACGCAGTATTTT. Protein sequence: CTSSLARTLRTQYF. The gene calls are TRBV12-3 or TRBV12-4 and TRBJ2-3, with a possible D match to TRBD2 (5 bases). The CDR3 covers 14 residues.

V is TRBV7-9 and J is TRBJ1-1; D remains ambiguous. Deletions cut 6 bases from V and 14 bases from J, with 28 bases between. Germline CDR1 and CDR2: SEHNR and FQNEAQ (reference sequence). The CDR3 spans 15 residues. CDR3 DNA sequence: TGTGCCAGCAGTCAATTAGAAGGGCAGCCTCTTGGAGCCTTCTTT. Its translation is CASSQLEGQPLGAFF.

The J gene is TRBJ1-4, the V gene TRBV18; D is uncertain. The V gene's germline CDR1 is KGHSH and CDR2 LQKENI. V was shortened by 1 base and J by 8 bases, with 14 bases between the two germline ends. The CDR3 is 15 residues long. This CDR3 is CASSPRSGPGEKLFF. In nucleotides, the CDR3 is TGTGCCAGCTCACCACGATCAGGTCCTGGGGAAAAACTGTTTTTT. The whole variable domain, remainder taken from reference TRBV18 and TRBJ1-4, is NAGVMQNPRHLVRRRGQEARLRCSPMKGHSHVYWYRQLPEEGLKFMVYLQKENIIDESGMPKERFSAEFPKEGPSILRIQQVVRGDSAAYFCASSPRSGPGEKLFFGSGTQLSVL.

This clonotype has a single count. The CDR3 here is CASRLRQNSYEQYF. The CDR3 bases are TGTGCCAGCCGACTGCGACAGAACTCCTACGAGCAGTACTTC. The J gene is TRBJ2-7, the V gene TRBV14, with D tentatively TRBD1 (5 bases). The CDR3 contains 14 residues. Germline assignment: CDR1 SGHDN and CDR2 FVKESK. Between the trimmed V and J ends, which lost 8 bases and 0 bases, there was a span of 14 bases.

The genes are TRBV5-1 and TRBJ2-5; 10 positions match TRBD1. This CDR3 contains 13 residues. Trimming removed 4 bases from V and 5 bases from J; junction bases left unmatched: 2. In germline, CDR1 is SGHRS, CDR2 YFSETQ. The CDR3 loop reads CASSTGQGETQYF. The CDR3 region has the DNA TGCGCCAGCAGCACGGGACAGGGGGAGACCCAGTACTTC.

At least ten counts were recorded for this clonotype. The DNA for the CDR3 is TGTGCCAGCAGGCAGCACGGATGGAGGGAGCAGTTCTTC. Its protein product is CASRQHGWREQFF. V gene TRBV7-8 combines with J gene TRBJ2-1; TRBD2 might be the D (5 bases). Germline CDR1 SGHVS, CDR2 FQNEAQ. The CDR3 runs to 13 residues. V was shortened by 6 bases and J by 10 bases, with 16 bases between the two germline ends.

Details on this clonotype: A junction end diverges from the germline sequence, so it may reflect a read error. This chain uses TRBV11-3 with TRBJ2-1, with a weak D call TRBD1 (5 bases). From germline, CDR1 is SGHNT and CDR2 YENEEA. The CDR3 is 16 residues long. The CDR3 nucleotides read TGTGCCAGCGGGAAGGGCATAGGTGAAAAGGACAATGAGCATTTCTTC. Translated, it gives CASGKGIGEKDNEHFF.

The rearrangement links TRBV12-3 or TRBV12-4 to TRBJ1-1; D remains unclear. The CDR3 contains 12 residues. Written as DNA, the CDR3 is TGTTCCGGCAGTTTAGTGAGGGCTGAAGCTTTCTTT. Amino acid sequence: CSGSLVRAEAFF.

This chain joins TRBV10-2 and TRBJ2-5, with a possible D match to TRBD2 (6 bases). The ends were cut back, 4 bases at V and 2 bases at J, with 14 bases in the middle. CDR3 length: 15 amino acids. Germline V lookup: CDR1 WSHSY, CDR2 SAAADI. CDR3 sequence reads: CASSGRESIQETQYF. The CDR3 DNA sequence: TGCGCCAGCAGTGGGAGGGAGAGCATACAAGAGACCCAGTACTTC.

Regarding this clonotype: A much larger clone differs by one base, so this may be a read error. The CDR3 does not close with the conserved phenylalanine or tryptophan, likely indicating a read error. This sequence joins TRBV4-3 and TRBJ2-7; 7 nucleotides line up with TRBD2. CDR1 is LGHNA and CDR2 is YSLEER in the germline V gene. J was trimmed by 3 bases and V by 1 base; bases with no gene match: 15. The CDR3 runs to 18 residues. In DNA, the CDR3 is TGCGCCAGCAGCCAAGCTGTGACGGGGGGTCACATTAGCTACGAGCAGTACTCC. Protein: CASSQAVTGGHISYEQYS.

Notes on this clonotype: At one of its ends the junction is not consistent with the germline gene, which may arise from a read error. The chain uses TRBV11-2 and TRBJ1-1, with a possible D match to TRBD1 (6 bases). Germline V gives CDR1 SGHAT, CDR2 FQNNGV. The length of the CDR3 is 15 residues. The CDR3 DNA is TGTGACAGCAGCCTATCCCGATTGATGGGGGCTGAATCTTTCTTT. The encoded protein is CDSSLSRLMGAESFF.

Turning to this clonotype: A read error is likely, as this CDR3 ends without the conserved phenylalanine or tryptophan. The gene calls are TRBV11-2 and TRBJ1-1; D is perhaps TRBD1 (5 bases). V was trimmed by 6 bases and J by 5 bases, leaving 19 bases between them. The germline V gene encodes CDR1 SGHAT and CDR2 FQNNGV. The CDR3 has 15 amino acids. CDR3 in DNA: TGTGCCAGCAGGCCGGGGGGGAGTGCCATTACTGAAGCTTTCTAT. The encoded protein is CASRPGGSAITEAFY.

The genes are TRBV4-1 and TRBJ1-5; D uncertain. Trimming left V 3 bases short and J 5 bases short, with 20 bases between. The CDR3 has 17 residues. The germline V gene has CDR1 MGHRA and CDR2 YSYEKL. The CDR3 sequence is CASSHRILTEIDQPQHF. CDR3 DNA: TGCGCCAGCAGCCATAGAATCCTAACAGAGATCGATCAGCCCCAGCATTTT.

Here the CDR3 reads CASSFPRNEQFF. As DNA, the CDR3 is TGTGCCAGCAGTTTCCCTCGGAATGAGCAGTTCTTC. This chain joins TRBV28 and TRBJ2-1; D is unresolved. The CDR3 has 12 amino acids. The V gene's germline CDR1 is MDHEN and CDR2 SYDVKM. V lost 3 bases, J lost 7 bases, and 7 bases lay in between.

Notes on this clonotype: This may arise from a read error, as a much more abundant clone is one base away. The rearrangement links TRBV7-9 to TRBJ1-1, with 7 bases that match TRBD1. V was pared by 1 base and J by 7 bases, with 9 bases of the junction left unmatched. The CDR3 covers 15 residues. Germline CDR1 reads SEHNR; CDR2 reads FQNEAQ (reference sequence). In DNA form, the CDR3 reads TGTGCCAGCAGCTTAGTCGGTAGGGGGGACAGTGAAGCTTTCTTT. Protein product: CASSLVGRGDSEAFF.

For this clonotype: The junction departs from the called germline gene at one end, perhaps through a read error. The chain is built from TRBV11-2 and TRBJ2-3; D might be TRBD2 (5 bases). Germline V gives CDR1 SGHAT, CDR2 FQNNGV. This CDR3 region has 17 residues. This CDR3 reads CASSSSQWVASTDMQYF. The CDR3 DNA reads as TGTGCTAGCAGCTCCTCTCAGTGGGTCGCTAGCACAGATATGCAGTATTTT.

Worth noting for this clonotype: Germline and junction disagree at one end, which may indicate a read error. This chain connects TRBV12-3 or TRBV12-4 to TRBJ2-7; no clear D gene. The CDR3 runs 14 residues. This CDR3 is CASNLAVGSYEQYF. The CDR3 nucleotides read TGTGCCAGCAATTTAGCTGTTGGGTCCTACGAGCAGTACTTT.

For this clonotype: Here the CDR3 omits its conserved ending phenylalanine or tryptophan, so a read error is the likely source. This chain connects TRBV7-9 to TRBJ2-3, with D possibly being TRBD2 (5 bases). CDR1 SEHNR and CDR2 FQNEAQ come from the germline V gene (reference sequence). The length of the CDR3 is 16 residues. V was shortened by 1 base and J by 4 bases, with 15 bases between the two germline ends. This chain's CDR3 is CASSLVGSGSSDTQYL. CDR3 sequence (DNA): TGTGCCAGCAGCTTAGTCGGTAGTGGGAGCTCAGATACGCAGTATCTT.

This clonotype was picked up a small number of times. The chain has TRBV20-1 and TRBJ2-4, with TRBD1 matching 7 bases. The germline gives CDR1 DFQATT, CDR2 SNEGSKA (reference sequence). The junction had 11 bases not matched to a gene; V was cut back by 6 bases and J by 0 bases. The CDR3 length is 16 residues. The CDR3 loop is CSASLQGFRAKNIQYF. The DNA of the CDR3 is TGCAGTGCCTCTTTACAGGGGTTCAGAGCCAAAAACATTCAGTACTTC.

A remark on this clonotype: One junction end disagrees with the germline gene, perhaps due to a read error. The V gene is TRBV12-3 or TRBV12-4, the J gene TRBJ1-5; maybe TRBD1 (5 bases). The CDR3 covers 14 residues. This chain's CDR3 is CASNSSDAGQPQDF. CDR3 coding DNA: TGTGCCAGCAATTCATCGGACGCGGGGCAGCCCCAGGATTTT.

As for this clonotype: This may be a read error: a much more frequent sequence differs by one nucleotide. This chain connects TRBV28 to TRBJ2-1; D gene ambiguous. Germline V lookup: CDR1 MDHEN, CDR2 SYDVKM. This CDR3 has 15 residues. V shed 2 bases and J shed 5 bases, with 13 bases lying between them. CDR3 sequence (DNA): TGTGCCAGCAGTTTAGGTCCCGGTAGCAACAATGAGCAGTTCTTC. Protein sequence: CASSLGPGSNNEQFF.

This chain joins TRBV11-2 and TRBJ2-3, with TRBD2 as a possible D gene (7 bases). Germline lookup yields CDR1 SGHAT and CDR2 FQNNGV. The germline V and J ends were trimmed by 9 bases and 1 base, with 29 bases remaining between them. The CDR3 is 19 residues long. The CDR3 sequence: CASSPERGGYSDRTDTQYF. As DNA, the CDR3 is TGTGCCAGTAGCCCCGAGAGGGGGGGGTATAGCGACCGCACAGATACGCAGTATTTT.

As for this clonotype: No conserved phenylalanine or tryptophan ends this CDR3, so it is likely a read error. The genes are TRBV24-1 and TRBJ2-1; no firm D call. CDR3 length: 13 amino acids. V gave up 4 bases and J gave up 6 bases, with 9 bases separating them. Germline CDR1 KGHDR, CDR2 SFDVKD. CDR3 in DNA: TGTGCCACCAGTGACGTTAATGGCAATGAGCAGTTCTTA. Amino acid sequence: CATSDVNGNEQFL.

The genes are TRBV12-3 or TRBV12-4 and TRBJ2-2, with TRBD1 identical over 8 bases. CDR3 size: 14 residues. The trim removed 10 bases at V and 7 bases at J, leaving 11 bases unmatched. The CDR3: CANRDRGRIGELFF. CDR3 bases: TGTGCCAACAGAGACAGGGGTCGTATCGGGGAGCTGTTTTTT.

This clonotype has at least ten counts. This chain's CDR3 is CASSRGEDSTYEQYF. The CDR3 bases are TGCGCCAGCAGCCGAGGAGAGGACTCCACCTACGAGCAGTACTTC. V usage is TRBV4-1 and J usage is TRBJ2-7; weak D call: TRBD2 (5 bases). The CDR3 covers 15 residues. Trimming took 4 bases from V and 2 from J, leaving 15 bases between them. Germline assignment: CDR1 MGHRA and CDR2 YSYEKL.

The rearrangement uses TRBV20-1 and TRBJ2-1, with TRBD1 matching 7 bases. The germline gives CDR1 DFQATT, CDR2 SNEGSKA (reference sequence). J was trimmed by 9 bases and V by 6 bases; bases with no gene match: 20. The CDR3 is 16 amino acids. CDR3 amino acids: CSARIPSRGGRVEQFF. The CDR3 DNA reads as TGCAGTGCCCGAATCCCCTCCCGAGGGGGCCGGGTTGAGCAGTTCTTC.

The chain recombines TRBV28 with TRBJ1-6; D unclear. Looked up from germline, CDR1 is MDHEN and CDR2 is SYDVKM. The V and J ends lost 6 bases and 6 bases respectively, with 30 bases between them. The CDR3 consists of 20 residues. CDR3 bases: TGTGCCAGCAGCCCCTCGACAATGGGAACTTGGGTCCTGGGTAATTCACCCCTCCACTTT. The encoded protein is CASSPSTMGTWVLGNSPLHF.